Listed below are T cell receptor beta chains from one sample, sequenced in a study of blood T cells in healthy people across ages. TCRdb analysed the 5' RACE reads with MiXCR anew, one entry per CDR3 protein. The repertoire holds 380,000 or so distinct CDR3 sequences, about 49% seen once, with 50% to 65% in the top ten. Material: blood. These receptor sequences come from a man between 60 and 70 years old in good health. Each CDR3 is given with its conserved first and last residue. The D gene is left open where the match is weak. The size field is filled for only some rows; it gives once, few, many or a size class.

TRBV2	few	TRBJ2-1	NA	TGTGCCAGCAGTGCCAGGGGCTCCTACAATGAGCAGTTCTTC	CASSARGSYNEQFF
TRBV29-1	NA	TRBJ2-2	NA	TGCAGCGTTGGGGCAGCGAACACCGGGGAGCTGTTTTTT	CSVGAANTGELFF
TRBV7-9	NA	TRBJ2-3	TRBD2	TGTGCCAGCAGAGGTGGACTAGCGGGAGGGCCAGATACGCAGTATTTT	CASRGGLAGGPDTQYF
TRBV25-1	NA	TRBJ2-6	TRBD1	TGTGCCAGCAGTGAACAGGGGGCTTGGGCCAACGTCCTGACTTTC	CASSEQGAWANVLTF
TRBV7-6	NA	TRBJ2-6	NA	TGTGCCAGCAGCTTAGGACCAGGGAACTCTGGGGCCAACGTCCTGACTTTC	CASSLGPGNSGANVLTF
TRBV6-5	many	TRBJ2-1	NA	TGTGCCAGCAGTTACTCGACGGGTGGGTACTACAATGAGCAGTTCTTC	CASSYSTGGYYNEQFF
TRBV27	NA	TRBJ2-1	NA	TGTGCCAGCAGTCCCCAATCGGGCCACGGGATGAATGAGCAGTTCTTC	CASSPQSGHGMNEQFF
TRBV12-3/TRBV12-4	many	TRBJ2-5	NA	TGTGCCAGCACCAGGACAGAAGAGACCCAGTACTTC	CASTRTEETQYF
TRBV5-1	NA	TRBJ2-1	TRBD1	TGCGCCAGCAGCCCGGGACAGGGGGCCTACAATGAGCAGTTCTTC	CASSPGQGAYNEQFF
TRBV6-5	NA	TRBJ2-1	TRBD2	TGTGCCAGCAGTGGGCCTAGCGGGGGGGACAATGAGCAGTTCTTC	CASSGPSGGDNEQFF
TRBV20-1	NA	TRBJ2-5	NA	TGCAGTGCTAGAGATCGGGAGACCCAGTACTTC	CSARDRETQYF
TRBV9	NA	TRBJ2-7	NA	TGTGCCAGCAGCTCTTCGCAGGTTGTCTCTTACGAGCAGTACTTC	CASSSSQVVSYEQYF
TRBV20-1	NA	TRBJ2-5	NA	TGCAGTGCCGGACAGAGTATAGAGACCCAGTACTTC	CSAGQSIETQYF
TRBV6-1	NA	TRBJ2-7	TRBD1	TGTGCTTCCCGATGGGGGACAGGGGACTACGAGCAGTACTTC	CASRWGTGDYEQYF
TRBV4-1	NA	TRBJ2-6	NA	TGCGCCAGCAGCCAAGGACTAGGGGGGATCTCTGGGGCCAACGTCCTGACTTTC	CASSQGLGGISGANVLTF
TRBV20-1	once	TRBJ2-7	TRBD1	TGCAGTGCAGACCCCGGGACAGATTACGAGCAGTACTTC	CSADPGTDYEQYF
TRBV19	few	TRBJ1-2	NA	TGTGCCAGTACCCTGACAGGAGAACATGGCTACACCTTC	CASTLTGEHGYTF
TRBV30	NA	TRBJ1-2	TRBD1	TGTGCCTGGAGTCGACAGGGGGCAGACTATGGCTACACCTTC	CAWSRQGADYGYTF
TRBV10-3	NA	TRBJ2-1	NA	TGTGCCATCAGTGAGGGTCTAGCGAGATCGTCAGGTGAGCAGTTCTTC	CAISEGLARSSGEQFF
TRBV4-3	NA	TRBJ2-5	NA	TGCGCCAGCAGCCGAGATCGGGCTTTATACAATGAGCAGTACTTC	CASSRDRALYNEQYF
TRBV4-2	many	TRBJ2-7	TRBD2	TGTGCCAGCAGCCAAGCTGTGACTAGCGGGATCAGGGGCTCCTACGAGCAGTACTTC	CASSQAVTSGIRGSYEQYF
TRBV28	NA	TRBJ2-7	NA	TGTGCCAGCAGTTTCCAGGGGTTAGGGTACGAGCAGTACTTC	CASSFQGLGYEQYF
TRBV5-4	few	TRBJ1-6	NA	TGTGCCAGCAAGCCCTCGGGACAAGGTTCACCCCTCCACTTT	CASKPSGQGSPLHF
TRBV4-2	NA	TRBJ2-3	TRBD2	TGTGCCAGCAGCCCAGTACTAGCGGGGGGGAAGGATACGCAGTATTTT	CASSPVLAGGKDTQYF
TRBV14	NA	TRBJ2-5	NA	TGTGCCAGCAGCCCGATCAGCCCAGCGGAGACCCAGTACTTC	CASSPISPAETQYF
TRBV6-1	NA	TRBJ2-4	NA	TGTGCCAGCAATCCTGTACTCGGGGACGGTAAGCAGTACTTC	CASNPVLGDGKQYF
TRBV25-1	NA	TRBJ2-1	NA	TGTGCCAGTCCTACCTTAGCGGAAAACTACAATGAGCAGTTCTTC	CASPTLAENYNEQFF
TRBV5-1	many	TRBJ2-4	NA	TGCGCCAGCAGCGTTAACGGTGAAAACATTCAGTACTTC	CASSVNGENIQYF
TRBV28	few	TRBJ2-7	TRBD1	TGTGCCAGCAGTCAACTGGACAGGATTTATTACGAGCAGTACTTC	CASSQLDRIYYEQYF
TRBV6-1	NA	TRBJ2-7	TRBD1	TGTGCCAGCACCGCGGGACAGGGGGCACACGAGCAGTACTTC	CASTAGQGAHEQYF
TRBV6-6	NA	TRBJ2-3	NA	TGTGCCAGCAGTTACTTAGTGGGGGGCACAGATACGCAGTATTTT	CASSYLVGGTDTQYF
TRBV7-2	NA	TRBJ1-5	NA	TGTGCCAGCAGCTTAGACCGGCTTCAGCCCCAGCATTTT	CASSLDRLQPQHF
TRBV12-3/TRBV12-4	once	TRBJ2-7	TRBD2	TGTGCCAGCAGTTTGAACGGGGAGGGCTACGAGCAGTACTTC	CASSLNGEGYEQYF
TRBV6-2/TRBV6-3	NA	TRBJ2-7	TRBD1	TGTGCCAGCAGTCCTAGGACAGGGGGTCGAAGCTCCTACGAGCAGTACTTC	CASSPRTGGRSSYEQYF
TRBV7-2	many	TRBJ2-1	NA	TGTGCCAGCAGCCTCGTCCTAGGAGTGGGTGAGCAGTTCTTC	CASSLVLGVGEQFF
TRBV3-1	few	TRBJ2-6	TRBD1	TGTGCCAGCAGCCGTGGACAGGGTAATTCTGGGGCCAACGTCCTGACTTTC	CASSRGQGNSGANVLTF
TRBV30	once	TRBJ2-1	NA	TGTGCCTGGAGTCCGCCGGGACATCCTGACAATGAGCAGTTCTTC	CAWSPPGHPDNEQFF
TRBV3-1	NA	TRBJ2-7	TRBD1	TGTGCCAGCAGCCAAGGACAGGGCTATTCTGGGTCCTACGAGCAGTACTTC	CASSQGQGYSGSYEQYF
TRBV5-1	NA	TRBJ1-4	NA	TGCGCCAGCAGCGGACCAGGGGCAACTAATGAAAAACTGTTTTTT	CASSGPGATNEKLFF
TRBV20-1	NA	TRBJ2-3	TRBD2	TGCAGTGCTTTAGCGGGGAACACAGATACGCAGTATTTT	CSALAGNTDTQYF
TRBV20-1	few	TRBJ1-5	NA	TGCAGTGCTCCGGTCGGTGTCAATCAGCCCCAGCATTTT	CSAPVGVNQPQHF
TRBV7-9	NA	TRBJ2-7	TRBD2	TGTGCCAGCAGCCCCAGACTAGCGGGAGGGCCCCCGGGCTACGAGCAGTACTTC	CASSPRLAGGPPGYEQYF
TRBV4-1	NA	TRBJ2-7	NA	TGCGCCAGCAGCCAAGATCATTCGAGGGACGCCGAGCAGTACTTC	CASSQDHSRDAEQYF
TRBV20-1	NA	TRBJ2-1	TRBD2	TGCAGGGCCCAGCGGGAGAGCTCCTACAATGAGCAGTTCTTC	CRAQRESSYNEQFF
TRBV6-5	many	TRBJ2-5	NA	TGTGCCAGCAGACCTGGCGCGGAACGTTTTGGGACCCAGTACTTC	CASRPGAERFGTQYF
TRBV5-1	many	TRBJ2-1	NA	TGCGCCAGCAGGGGGGCCGAGACCTACAATGAGCAGTTCTTC	CASRGAETYNEQFF
TRBV20-1	few	TRBJ2-7	TRBD1	TGCAGTGCTAAACGAGAGCAGGGGGCAAGTTGGCAGTACTTC	CSAKREQGASWQYF
TRBV12-3/TRBV12-4	NA	TRBJ2-7	NA	TGTGCCAGCACCCGATCCGGCTTCTCCTACGAGCAGTACTTC	CASTRSGFSYEQYF
TRBV20-1	NA	TRBJ2-3	TRBD2	TGCAGTGCTGGACCCATAGCGGGAGGGGGTTCCGGCACAGATACGCAGTATTTT	CSAGPIAGGGSGTDTQYF
TRBV10-3	NA	TRBJ2-3	NA	TGTGCCATCAGTGATCCAGCGGCTTTCCCCACAGATACGCAGTATTTT	CAISDPAAFPTDTQYF
TRBV2	NA	TRBJ1-4	NA	TGTGCCAGCAGGGGAGGGTTGGAAAAACTGTTTTTT	CASRGGLEKLFF
TRBV5-1	once	TRBJ1-1	NA	TGCGCCAGCGGCTTGACGGGGGCGGGCACTGAAGCTTTCTTT	CASGLTGAGTEAFF
TRBV4-1	NA	TRBJ1-1	NA	TGCGCCAGCAGCCGCAGGGACTTCAACACTGAAGCTTTCTTT	CASSRRDFNTEAFF
TRBV4-3	NA	TRBJ2-7	NA	TGCGCCAGCAGCCCCCGACAGGATGTCGAGCAGTACTTC	CASSPRQDVEQYF
TRBV12-3/TRBV12-4	NA	TRBJ2-1	NA	TGTGCCAGCACATATCCCCCTCTCGGTGAGCAGTTCTTC	CASTYPPLGEQFF
TRBV20-1	NA	TRBJ1-2	NA	TGCAGTGCTAGAGGGGGCCCGGGGCAGGGATCTTATGGCTACACCTTC	CSARGGPGQGSYGYTF
TRBV29-1	few	TRBJ2-2	NA	TGCAGCGTTGATTGGCTGAGGACCGGGGAGCTGTTTTTT	CSVDWLRTGELFF
TRBV5-1	NA	TRBJ2-4	TRBD1	TGCGCCAGCAGCCTGACGGGACAGCGAGGGGACATTCAGTACTTC	CASSLTGQRGDIQYF
TRBV20-1	few	TRBJ2-1	TRBD1	TGCAGTGCTAGGGCGACAGGGGGTCTTGATGAGCAGTTCTTC	CSARATGGLDEQFF